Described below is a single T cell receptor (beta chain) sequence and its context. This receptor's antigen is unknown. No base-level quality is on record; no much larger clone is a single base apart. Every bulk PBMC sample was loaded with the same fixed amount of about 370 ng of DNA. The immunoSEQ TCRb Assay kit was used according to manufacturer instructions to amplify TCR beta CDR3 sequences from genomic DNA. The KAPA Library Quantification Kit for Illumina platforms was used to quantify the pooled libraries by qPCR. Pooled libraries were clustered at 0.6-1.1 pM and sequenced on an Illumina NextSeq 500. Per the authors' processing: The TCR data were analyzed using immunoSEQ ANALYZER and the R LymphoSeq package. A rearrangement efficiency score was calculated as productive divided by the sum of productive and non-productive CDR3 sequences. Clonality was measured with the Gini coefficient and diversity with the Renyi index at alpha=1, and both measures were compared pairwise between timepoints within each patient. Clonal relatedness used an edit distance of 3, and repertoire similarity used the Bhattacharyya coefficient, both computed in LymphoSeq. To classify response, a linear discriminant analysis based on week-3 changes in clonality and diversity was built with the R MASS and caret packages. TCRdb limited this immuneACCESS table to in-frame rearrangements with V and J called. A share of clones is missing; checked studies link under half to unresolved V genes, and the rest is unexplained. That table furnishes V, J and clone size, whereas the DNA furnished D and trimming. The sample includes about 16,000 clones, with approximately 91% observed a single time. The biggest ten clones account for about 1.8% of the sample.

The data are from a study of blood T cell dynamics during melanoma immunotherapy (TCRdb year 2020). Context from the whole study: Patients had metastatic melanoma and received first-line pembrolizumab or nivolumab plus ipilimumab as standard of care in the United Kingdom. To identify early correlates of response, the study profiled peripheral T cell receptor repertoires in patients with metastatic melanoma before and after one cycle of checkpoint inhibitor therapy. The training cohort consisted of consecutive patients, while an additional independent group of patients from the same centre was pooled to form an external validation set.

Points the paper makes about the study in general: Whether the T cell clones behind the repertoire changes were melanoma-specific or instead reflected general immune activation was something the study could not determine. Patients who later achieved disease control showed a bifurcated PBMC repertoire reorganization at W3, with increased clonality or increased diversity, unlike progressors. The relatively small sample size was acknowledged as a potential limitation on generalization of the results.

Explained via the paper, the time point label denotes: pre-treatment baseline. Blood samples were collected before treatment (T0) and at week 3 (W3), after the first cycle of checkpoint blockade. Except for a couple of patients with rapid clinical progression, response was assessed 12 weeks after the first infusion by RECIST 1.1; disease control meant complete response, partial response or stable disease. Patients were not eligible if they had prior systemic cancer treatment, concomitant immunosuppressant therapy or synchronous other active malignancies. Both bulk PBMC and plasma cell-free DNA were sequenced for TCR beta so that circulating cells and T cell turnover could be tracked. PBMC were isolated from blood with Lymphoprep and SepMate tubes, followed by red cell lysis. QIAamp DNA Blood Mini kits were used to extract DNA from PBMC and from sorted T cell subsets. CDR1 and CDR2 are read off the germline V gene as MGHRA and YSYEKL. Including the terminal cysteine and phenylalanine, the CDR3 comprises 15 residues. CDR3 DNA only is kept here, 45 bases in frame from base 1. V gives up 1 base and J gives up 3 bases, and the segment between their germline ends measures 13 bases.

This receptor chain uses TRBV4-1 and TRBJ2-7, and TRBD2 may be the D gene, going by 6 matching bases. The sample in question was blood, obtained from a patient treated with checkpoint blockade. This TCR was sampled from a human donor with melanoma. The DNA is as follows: TGCGCCAGCAGCCAAGGGGAGGTGGGATTCTACGAGCAGTACTTC. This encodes CASSQGEVGFYEQYF.